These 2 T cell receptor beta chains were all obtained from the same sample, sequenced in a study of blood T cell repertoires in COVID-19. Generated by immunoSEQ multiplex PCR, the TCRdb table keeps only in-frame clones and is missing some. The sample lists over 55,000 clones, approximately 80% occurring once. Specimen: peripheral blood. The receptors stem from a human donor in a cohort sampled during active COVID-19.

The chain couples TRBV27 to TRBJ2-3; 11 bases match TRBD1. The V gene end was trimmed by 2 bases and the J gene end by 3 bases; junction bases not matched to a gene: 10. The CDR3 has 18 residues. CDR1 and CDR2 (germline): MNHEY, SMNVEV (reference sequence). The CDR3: CASSLKVIGQGATDTQYF. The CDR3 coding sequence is TGTGCCAGCAGTTTAAAAGTCATCGGACAGGGGGCTACAGATACGCAGTATTTT.

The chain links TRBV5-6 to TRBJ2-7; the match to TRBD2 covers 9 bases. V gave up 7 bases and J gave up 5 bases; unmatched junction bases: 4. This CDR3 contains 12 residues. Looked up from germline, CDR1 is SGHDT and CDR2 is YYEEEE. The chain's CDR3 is CASAGLANEQYF. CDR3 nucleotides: TGTGCCAGCGCCGGACTAGCGAACGAGCAGTACTTC.